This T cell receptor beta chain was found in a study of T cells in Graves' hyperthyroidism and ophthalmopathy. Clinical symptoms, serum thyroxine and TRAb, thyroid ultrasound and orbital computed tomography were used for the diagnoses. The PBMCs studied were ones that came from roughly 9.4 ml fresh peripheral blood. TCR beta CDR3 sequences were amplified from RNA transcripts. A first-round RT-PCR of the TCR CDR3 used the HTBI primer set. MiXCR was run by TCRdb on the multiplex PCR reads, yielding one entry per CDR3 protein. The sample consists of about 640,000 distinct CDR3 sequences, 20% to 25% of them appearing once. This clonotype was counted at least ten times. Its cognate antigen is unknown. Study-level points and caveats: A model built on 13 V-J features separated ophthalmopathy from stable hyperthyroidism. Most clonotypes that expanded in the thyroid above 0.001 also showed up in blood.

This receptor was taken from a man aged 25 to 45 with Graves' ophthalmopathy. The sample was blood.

CDR3 region: CASEARAMETQYF. CDR3 sequence (DNA): TGTGCCAGCGAGGCTAGAGCGATGGAGACCCAGTACTTC. V gene TRBV2 combines with J gene TRBJ2-5; D is undetermined. Germline CDR1 and CDR2: SNHLY and FYNNEI. Between the trimmed V and J ends, which lost 8 bases and 5 bases, there was a span of 15 bases. CDR3 length equals 13 residues. The whole variable domain, remainder taken from reference TRBV2 and TRBJ2-5, is EPEVTQTPSHQVTQMGQEVILRCVPISNHLYFYWYRQILGQKVEFLVSFYNNEISEKSEIFDDQFSVERPDGSNFTLKIRSTKLEDSAMYFCASEARAMETQYFGPGTRLLVL.